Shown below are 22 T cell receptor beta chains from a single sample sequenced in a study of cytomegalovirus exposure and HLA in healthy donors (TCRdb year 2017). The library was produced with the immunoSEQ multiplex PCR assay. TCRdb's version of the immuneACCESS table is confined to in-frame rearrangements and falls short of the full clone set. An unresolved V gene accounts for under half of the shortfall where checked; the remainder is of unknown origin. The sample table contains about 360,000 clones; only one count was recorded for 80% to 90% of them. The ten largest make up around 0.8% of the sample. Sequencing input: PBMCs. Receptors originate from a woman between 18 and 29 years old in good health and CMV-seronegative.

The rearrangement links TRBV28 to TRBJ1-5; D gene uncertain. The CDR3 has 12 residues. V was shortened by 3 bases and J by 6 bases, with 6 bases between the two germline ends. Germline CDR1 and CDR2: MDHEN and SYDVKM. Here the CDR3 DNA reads TGTGCCAGCAGTTTGAACGGTCAGCCCCAGCATTTT. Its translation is CASSLNGQPQHF.

CDR3 nucleotides: TGCGCCAGCAGCCAGGTGCGAGCGGGAGGCTACGAGCAGTACTTC. It codes for CASSQVRAGGYEQYF. The J gene is TRBJ2-7, the V gene TRBV4-1; TRBD2 matches 9 bases. Germline V gives CDR1 MGHRA, CDR2 YSYEKL. The CDR3 has 15 amino acids. V trimming: 3 bases; J trimming: 3 bases; junction bases outside the gene matches: 6.

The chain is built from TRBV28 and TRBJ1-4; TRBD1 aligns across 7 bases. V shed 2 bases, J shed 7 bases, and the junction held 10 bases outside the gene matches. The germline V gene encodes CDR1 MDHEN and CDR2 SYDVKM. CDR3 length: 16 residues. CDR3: CASSLGRGSGGEKLFF. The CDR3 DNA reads TGTGCCAGCAGTTTAGGAAGGGGATCAGGGGGTGAAAAACTGTTTTTT.

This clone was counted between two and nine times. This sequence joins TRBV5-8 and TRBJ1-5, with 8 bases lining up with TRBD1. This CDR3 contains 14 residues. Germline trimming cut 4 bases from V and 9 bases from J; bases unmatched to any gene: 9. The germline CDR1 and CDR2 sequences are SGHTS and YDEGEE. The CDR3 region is CASSPGQGYGPQHF. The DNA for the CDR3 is TGTGCCAGCAGCCCCGGACAGGGATATGGGCCCCAGCATTTT.

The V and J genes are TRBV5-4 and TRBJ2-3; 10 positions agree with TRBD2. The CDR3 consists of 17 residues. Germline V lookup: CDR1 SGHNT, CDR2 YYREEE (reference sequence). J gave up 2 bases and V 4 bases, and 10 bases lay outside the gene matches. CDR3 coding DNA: TGTGCCAGCAGCCCGACAGCGGGGGGGCCCCCCACAGATACGCAGTATTTT. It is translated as CASSPTAGGPPTDTQYF.

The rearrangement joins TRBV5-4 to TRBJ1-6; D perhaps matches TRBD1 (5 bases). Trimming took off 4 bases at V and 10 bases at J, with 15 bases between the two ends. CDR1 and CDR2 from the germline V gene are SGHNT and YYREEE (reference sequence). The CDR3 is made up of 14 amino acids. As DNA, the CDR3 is TGTGCCAGCAGCAGGGGCAGGCCGGACTCACCCCTCCACTTT. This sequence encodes CASSRGRPDSPLHF.

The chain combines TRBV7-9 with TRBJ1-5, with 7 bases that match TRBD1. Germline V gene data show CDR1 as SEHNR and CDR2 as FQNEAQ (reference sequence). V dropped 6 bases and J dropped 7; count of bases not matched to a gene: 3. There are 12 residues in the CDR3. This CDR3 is CASSRGQQPQHF. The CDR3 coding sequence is TGTGCCAGCAGTCGGGGACAGCAGCCCCAGCATTTT. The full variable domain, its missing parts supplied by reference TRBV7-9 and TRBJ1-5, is DTGVSQNPRHKITKRGQNVTFRCDPISEHNRLYWYRQTLGQGPEFLTYFQNEAQLEKSRLLSDRFSAERPKGSFSTLEIQRTEQGDSAMYLCASSRGQQPQHFGDGTRLSIL.

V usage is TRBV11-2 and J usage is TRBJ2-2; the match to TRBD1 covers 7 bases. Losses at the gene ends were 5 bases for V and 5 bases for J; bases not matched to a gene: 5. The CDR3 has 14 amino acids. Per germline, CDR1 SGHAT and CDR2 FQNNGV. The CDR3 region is CASSPQTGTGELFF. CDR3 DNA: TGTGCCAGCAGCCCGCAGACAGGGACCGGGGAGCTGTTTTTT.

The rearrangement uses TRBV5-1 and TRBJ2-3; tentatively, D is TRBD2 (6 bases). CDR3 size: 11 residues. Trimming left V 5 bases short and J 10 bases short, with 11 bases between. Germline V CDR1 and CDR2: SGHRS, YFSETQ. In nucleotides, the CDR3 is TGCGCCAGCAGACGGGACTTTGCGCAGTATTTT. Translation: CASRRDFAQYF.

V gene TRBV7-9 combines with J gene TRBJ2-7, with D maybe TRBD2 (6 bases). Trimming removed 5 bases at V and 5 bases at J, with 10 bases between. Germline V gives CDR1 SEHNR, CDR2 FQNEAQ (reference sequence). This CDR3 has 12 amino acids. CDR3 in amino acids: CASSPEGHEQYF. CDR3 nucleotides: TGTGCCAGCAGCCCGGAGGGCCACGAGCAGTACTTC.

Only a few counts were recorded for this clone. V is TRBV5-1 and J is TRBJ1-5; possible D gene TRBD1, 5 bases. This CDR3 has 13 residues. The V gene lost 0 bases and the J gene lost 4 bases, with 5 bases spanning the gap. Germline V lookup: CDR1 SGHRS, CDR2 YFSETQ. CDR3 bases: TGCGCCAGCAGCTTGGGGACAAATCAGCCCCAGCATTTT. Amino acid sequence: CASSLGTNQPQHF. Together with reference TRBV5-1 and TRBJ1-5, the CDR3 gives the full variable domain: KAGVTQTPRYLIKTRGQQVTLSCSPISGHRSVSWYQQTPGQGLQFLFEYFSETQRNKGNFPGRFSGRQFSNSRSEMNVSTLELGDSALYLCASSLGTNQPQHFGDGTRLSIL.

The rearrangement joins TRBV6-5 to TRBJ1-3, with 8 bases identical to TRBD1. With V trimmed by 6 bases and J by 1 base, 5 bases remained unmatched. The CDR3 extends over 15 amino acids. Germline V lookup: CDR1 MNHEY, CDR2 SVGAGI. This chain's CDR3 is CASSSDRGSGNTIYF. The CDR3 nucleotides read TGTGCCAGCAGCTCAGACAGGGGTTCTGGAAACACCATATATTTT.

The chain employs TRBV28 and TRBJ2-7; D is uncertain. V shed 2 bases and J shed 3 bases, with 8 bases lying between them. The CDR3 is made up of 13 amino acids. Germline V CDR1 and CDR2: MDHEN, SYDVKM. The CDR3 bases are TGTGCCAGCAGTTTAGGGCCCGACTACGAGCAGTACTTC. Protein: CASSLGPDYEQYF.

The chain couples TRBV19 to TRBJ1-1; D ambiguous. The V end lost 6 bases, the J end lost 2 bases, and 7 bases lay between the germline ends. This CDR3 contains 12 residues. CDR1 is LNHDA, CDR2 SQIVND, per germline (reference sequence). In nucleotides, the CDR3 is TGTGCCAGTAGAGAGCCAAACACTGAAGCTTTCTTT. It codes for CASREPNTEAFF.

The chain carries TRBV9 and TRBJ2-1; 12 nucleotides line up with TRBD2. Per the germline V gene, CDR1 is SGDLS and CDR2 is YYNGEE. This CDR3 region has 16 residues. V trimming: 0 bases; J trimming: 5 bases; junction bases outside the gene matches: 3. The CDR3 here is CASSVVLAGGNNEQFF. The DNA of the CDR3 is TGTGCCAGCAGCGTAGTACTAGCGGGAGGCAACAATGAGCAGTTCTTC.

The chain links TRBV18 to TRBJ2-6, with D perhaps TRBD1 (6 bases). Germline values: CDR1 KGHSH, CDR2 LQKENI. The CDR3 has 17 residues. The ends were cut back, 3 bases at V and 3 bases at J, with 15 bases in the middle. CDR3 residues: CASSPPTGSSGANVLTF. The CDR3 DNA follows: TGTGCCAGCTCACCTCCGACAGGAAGTAGTGGGGCCAACGTCCTGACTTTC.

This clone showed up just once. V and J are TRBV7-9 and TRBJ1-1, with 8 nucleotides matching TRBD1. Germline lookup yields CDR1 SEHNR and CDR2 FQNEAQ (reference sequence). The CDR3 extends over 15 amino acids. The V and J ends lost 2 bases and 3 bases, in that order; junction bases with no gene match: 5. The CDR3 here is CASSLPRQGYTEAFF. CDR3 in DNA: TGTGCCAGCAGCTTACCAAGACAGGGGTACACTGAAGCTTTCTTT.

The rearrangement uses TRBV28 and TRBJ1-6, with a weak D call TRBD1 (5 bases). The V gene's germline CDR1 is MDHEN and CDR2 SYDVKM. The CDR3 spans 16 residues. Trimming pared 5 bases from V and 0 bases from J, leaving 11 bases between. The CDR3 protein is CASSIRVISYNSPLHF. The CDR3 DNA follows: TGTGCCAGCAGTATCAGGGTGATCTCCTATAATTCACCCCTCCACTTT.

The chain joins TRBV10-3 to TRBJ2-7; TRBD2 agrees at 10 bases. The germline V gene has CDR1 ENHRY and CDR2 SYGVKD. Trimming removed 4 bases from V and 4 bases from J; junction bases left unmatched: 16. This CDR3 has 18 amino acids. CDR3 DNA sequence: TGTGCCATCAGTGTCAGTAGCGGGAGGCCCGGGTCTCTTTACGAGCAGTACTTC. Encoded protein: CAISVSSGRPGSLYEQYF.

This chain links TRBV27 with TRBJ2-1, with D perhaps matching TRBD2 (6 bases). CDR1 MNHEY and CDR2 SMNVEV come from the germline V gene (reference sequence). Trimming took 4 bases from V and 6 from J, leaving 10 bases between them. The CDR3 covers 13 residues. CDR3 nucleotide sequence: TGTGCCAGCAGTTCCAGCGGGCCCAATGAGCAGTTCTTC. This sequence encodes CASSSSGPNEQFF.

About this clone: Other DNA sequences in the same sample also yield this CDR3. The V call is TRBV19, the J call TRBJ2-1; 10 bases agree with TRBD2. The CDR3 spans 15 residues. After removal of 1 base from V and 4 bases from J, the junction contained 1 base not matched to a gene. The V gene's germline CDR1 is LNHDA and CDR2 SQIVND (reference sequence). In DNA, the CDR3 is TGTGCCAGTAGTATAGGGACTAGCGGTTACAATGAGCAGTTCTTC. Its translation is CASSIGTSGYNEQFF.

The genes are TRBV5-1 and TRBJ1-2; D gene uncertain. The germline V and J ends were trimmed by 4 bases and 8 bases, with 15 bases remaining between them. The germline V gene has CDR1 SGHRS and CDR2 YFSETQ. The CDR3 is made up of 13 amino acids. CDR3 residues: CASSLRTDGGYTF. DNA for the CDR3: TGCGCCAGCAGCCTACGGACTGACGGGGGCTACACCTTC.